The present T cell receptor (beta chain) was sequenced within a study of T cell responses to AZD1222 COVID-19 vaccine. Looking at the study overall: The analysis combined second doses at about 4 or about 12 weeks. General study results and limits: Baseline testing showed seropositivity in only 5 or 6 AZD1222 recipients. Donors were largely white British and mainly female; clonal diversity was possibly underestimated. Two AZD1222 doses significantly raised spike-specific TCR breadth and depth over controls.

The V gene's germline CDR1 is MNHEY and CDR2 SMNVEV (reference sequence). This CDR3 region has 12 residues. V gave up 6 bases and J gave up 6 bases; unmatched junction bases: 4. The table came from immunoSEQ multiplex PCR; TCRdb's copy has only in-frame clones and leaves some out. There are some 130,000 clones in the sample; about 87% occur only once, and 1.5% to 2% lies in the top ten. On this clone itself: The antigen is unknown.

Sequenced here: peripheral blood, sampled on day 0 of AZD1222 vaccination. The J gene is TRBJ1-1, the V gene TRBV27, with 7 positions matching TRBD1. The TCR sequence derives from an adult in good health. CDR3 nucleotide sequence: TGTGCCAGCAGCCCACAGGGGTCTGAAGCTTTCTTT. This codes for CASSPQGSEAFF.